This T cell receptor (beta chain) was obtained from a study of CD8 T cells in ankylosing spondylitis (dated by TCRdb to 2017 to 2019). Background on the whole study: The study set out to find disease-linked TCR variants by profiling T cell receptor beta repertoires in ankylosing spondylitis patients and healthy donors. The full study cohort comprised 25 ankylosing spondylitis patients and 85 to 120 healthy donors. Samples of peripheral blood were taken, and for ankylosing spondylitis patients, synovial fluid was collected as well. General conclusions and limits of the study: Some motif variants were previously reported in synovial fluid and blood of reactive arthritis patients, suggesting common disease-initiation mechanisms. The disease-linked clones were reported as significantly enriched in matched synovial fluid samples from ankylosing spondylitis patients. A TCR beta motif of several highly homologous amino acid variants appeared characteristic of blood from ankylosing spondylitis patients. A CD8+ phenotype was shown by the disease-linked clones, which were found at relatively low frequencies in peripheral blood.

There are many counts of this clonotype. Its recognized antigen is unknown. Per-base qualities were not stored, and no clone one base away is much larger. Sequencing took place on an Illumina HiSeq 2500. TCR beta libraries were prepared by quantitative 5'-RACE with molecular barcodes. The study's own analysis went as follows. Disease-linked TCR variants were identified with a new computational method built on a probabilistic model of VDJ rearrangement. The public reads were reprocessed in TCRdb via fastp at Q25 and MiXCR, keeping in-frame beta chains. Every CDR3 protein is listed once, alongside the most common genes and DNA of its rows. The V and J calls follow TCRdb's processing rather than the paper's. A total of some 130,000 distinct CDR3 sequences appear in this sample, about 7% of them only once. The ten top clones hold around 12% of the sample. The sequence came from a female donor with ankylosing spondylitis or in good health (not recorded which). The sequencing input was blood, either unsorted or a sorted T cell fraction (not recorded which).

The sequenced DNA is TGTGCCAGCAGCTTAGAAGGGTTGACAGATACGCAGTATTTT. Its protein product is CASSLEGLTDTQYF. The chain couples TRBV7-9 to TRBJ2-3, with the D gene too uncertain to name. CDR1 and CDR2, per the germline V gene (reference sequence), are SEHNR and FQNEAQ. V loses 1 base of germline sequence and J loses 3 bases, and the interval between the two ends is 8 bases. From the cysteine through the phenylalanine, the CDR3 covers 14 amino acids. The CDR3 DNA has 42 bases and is translated from base 1.